Presented here are 20 T cell receptor beta chains from one specimen sequenced in a study of CXCR3-negative and CXCR3-positive naive CD8 T cells. The study, taken as a whole, reports: A higher hydrophobicity marked the TRB CDR3s of CXCR3-positive naive cells versus CXCR3-negative naive cells.

No antigen is known for these receptors. UMI-labeled TRB cDNA libraries were prepared by 5' RACE. TCRdb re-called the 5' RACE reads and gives one entry per CDR3 protein, without DNA. Its clone listing holds over 100,000 distinct CDR3 sequences. The sample taken for sequencing was naive CXCR3+ CD8+ T cells from blood. Subset described: CD45RO-CCR7+CD27+CD95- naive CD8+ T cells expressing CXCR3 (TNR3+). Every receptor here comes from a human donor in good health. Some clones in this sample may be carry-over from other donors' samples.

The chain uses TRBV4-2 and TRBJ2-7; as DNA is missing, the TRBD1 call by TCRdb cannot be tested. The V gene's germline CDR1 is LGHNA and CDR2 YNFKEQ. The CDR3 consists of 15 residues. The CDR3 sequence: CASSQARAGGYEQYF.

This chain uses TRBV28 with TRBJ1-3. The CDR3 loop spans 14 amino acids. Per germline, CDR1 MDHEN and CDR2 SYDVKM. The CDR3 spells CASSLTLSGNTIYF.

The chain employs TRBV20-1 and TRBJ2-1; TCRdb's assignment of TRBD2 cannot be checked, as there is no DNA. The CDR3 covers 15 residues. The germline CDR1 and CDR2 sequences are DFQATT and SNEGSKA (reference sequence). CDR3: CSASGGGRLDNEQFF.

The chain is built from TRBV7-2 and TRBJ1-5; the TCRdb call, TRBD1, lacks DNA for checking. This CDR3 comprises 17 residues. Germline CDR1 reads SGHTA; CDR2 reads FQGNSA. CDR3 region: CASSRGQLVGSNQPQHF.

The chain is built from TRBV7-9 and TRBJ2-7; there is no DNA to check the TCRdb D call of TRBD1. Per the germline V gene, CDR1 is SEHNR and CDR2 is FQNEAQ (reference sequence). CDR3 length equals 14 residues. The CDR3 loop reads CASSSGGQAYEQYF.

J is TRBJ2-7 and V is TRBV19; TCRdb reports TRBD2, a call that lacks DNA to check it against. The CDR3 spans 14 residues. Germline CDR1 LNHDA, CDR2 SQIVND (reference sequence). The CDR3 sequence: CASKSGEGSYEQYF.

This chain connects TRBV9 to TRBJ2-1. Germline CDR1 SGDLS, CDR2 YYNGEE. The CDR3 contains 13 residues. CDR3 region: CASSRSDYNEQFF.

The V call is TRBV13, the J call TRBJ1-5. The CDR3 spans 18 residues. Germline lookup yields CDR1 PRHDT and CDR2 FYEKMQ (reference sequence). The CDR3 loop reads CASSSRGAVVYSNQPQHF.

The rearrangement links TRBV4-1 to TRBJ2-1; TCRdb selects TRBD2, and the lack of DNA leaves this call unchecked. The germline V gene encodes CDR1 MGHRA and CDR2 YSYEKL. The CDR3 is 16 residues long. The CDR3: CASSQDPSGAYNEQFF.

The chain uses TRBV7-9 and TRBJ2-1; TCRdb's D gene call, TRBD1, goes unchecked for lack of DNA. This CDR3 spans 15 amino acids. CDR1 is SEHNR, CDR2 FQNEAQ, per germline (reference sequence). The CDR3 is CASSLGGTGSDEQFF. The full variable domain, completed using reference TRBV7-9 and TRBJ2-1, is DTGVSQNPRHKITKRGQNVTFRCDPISEHNRLYWYRQTLGQGPEFLTYFQNEAQLEKSRLLSDRFSAERPKGSFSTLEIQRTEQGDSAMYLCASSLGGTGSDEQFFGPGTRLTVL.

The genes are TRBV12-3 or TRBV12-4 and TRBJ2-1; TCRdb's D call, TRBD2, is unchecked because there is no DNA. The CDR3 runs to 14 residues. Here the CDR3 reads CASSPSGGAHEQFF.

The chain recombines TRBV27 with TRBJ1-6; the D call of TRBD1 rests on TCRdb alone, since no DNA is present to check it. Germline V gives CDR1 MNHEY, CDR2 SMNVEV (reference sequence). The CDR3 sequence is 14 residues long. The CDR3 loop is CASSWGQINSPLHF.

The chain carries TRBV15 and TRBJ2-2. Germline V lookup: CDR1 LNHNV, CDR2 YYDKDF (reference sequence). CDR3 length: 14 amino acids. The CDR3 loop is CATSRGSGTGELFF. Filled out from reference TRBV15 and TRBJ2-2, the complete variable domain reads DAMVIQNPRYQVTQFGKPVTLSCSQTLNHNVMYWYQQKSSQAPKLLFHYYDKDFNNEADTPDNFQSRRPNTSFCFLDIRSPGLGDTAMYLCATSRGSGTGELFFGEGSRLTVL.

V and J are TRBV7-8 and TRBJ2-7; there is no DNA to check the TCRdb D call of TRBD1. The germline V gene encodes CDR1 SGHVS and CDR2 FQNEAQ. The CDR3 contains 15 residues. The CDR3 loop reads CASSFSVTGGVEQYF.

V gene TRBV7-9 combines with J gene TRBJ2-3; the TRBD1 assignment by TCRdb is unverifiable without DNA. Germline CDR1 reads SEHNR; CDR2 reads FQNEAQ (reference sequence). The CDR3 is made up of 12 amino acids. The CDR3 sequence is CATGTSTDTQYF.

J is TRBJ2-1 and V is TRBV5-5; TCRdb lists TRBD2, though no DNA is available to test this call. This CDR3 region has 18 residues. The germline gives CDR1 SGHKS, CDR2 YYEKEE (reference sequence). CDR3 protein: CASSFPGLAGGPYNEQFF.

The chain carries TRBV12-3 or TRBV12-4 and TRBJ2-5; TCRdb reports TRBD2, a call that lacks DNA to check it against. The CDR3 contains 14 residues. The CDR3 loop reads CASSLRPGPAAQYF.

This chain uses TRBV10-3 with TRBJ1-6; TCRdb's assignment of TRBD1 cannot be checked, as there is no DNA. The CDR3 loop spans 14 amino acids. Germline V gene data show CDR1 as ENHRY and CDR2 as SYGVKD. The CDR3 protein is CAISTGQENSPLHF.

The chain employs TRBV20-1 and TRBJ1-3; the TRBD1 assignment by TCRdb is unverifiable without DNA. CDR1 and CDR2 (germline): DFQATT, SNEGSKA (reference sequence). There are 15 residues in the CDR3. The CDR3 reads CSATRQDSVGNTIYF.

This chain connects TRBV5-4 to TRBJ2-3; TCRdb's D call, TRBD2, is unchecked because there is no DNA. This CDR3 is built from 16 residues. Germline assignment: CDR1 SGHNT and CDR2 YYREEE (reference sequence). The CDR3 is CASSLETGLARYTQYF. The whole variable domain, remainder taken from reference TRBV5-4 and TRBJ2-3, is ETGVTQSPTHLIKTRGQQVTLRCSSQSGHNTVSWYQQALGQGPQFIFQYYREEENGRGNFPPRFSGLQFPNYSSELNVNALELDDSALYLCASSLETGLARYTQYFGPGTRLTVL.